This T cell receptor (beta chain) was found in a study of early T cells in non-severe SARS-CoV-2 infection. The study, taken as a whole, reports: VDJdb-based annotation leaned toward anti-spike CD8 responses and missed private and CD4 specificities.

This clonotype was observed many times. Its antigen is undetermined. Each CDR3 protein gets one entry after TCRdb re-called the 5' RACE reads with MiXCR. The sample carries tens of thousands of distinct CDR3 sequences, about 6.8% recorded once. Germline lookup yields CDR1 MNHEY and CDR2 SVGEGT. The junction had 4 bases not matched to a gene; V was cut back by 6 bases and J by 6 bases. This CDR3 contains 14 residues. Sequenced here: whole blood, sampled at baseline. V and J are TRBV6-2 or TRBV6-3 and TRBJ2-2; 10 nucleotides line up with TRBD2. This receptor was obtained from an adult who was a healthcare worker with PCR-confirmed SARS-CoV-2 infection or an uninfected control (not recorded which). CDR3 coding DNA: TGTGCCAGCAGCCAAGGGACTAGCGCCGGGGAGCTGTTTTTT. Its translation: CASSQGTSAGELFF.